The rows below give T cell receptor beta chains drawn from one sample of a study of blood T cells in healthy people across ages. TCRdb ran MiXCR on the 5' RACE reads and lists one entry per CDR3 protein. The table shows around 970,000 distinct CDR3 sequences, with roughly half occurring only once. The sequenced material came from blood. These receptor sequences come from a woman aged 55-70 years in good health. The CDR3 runs from the conserved cysteine through the conserved F or W.

v_gene,CDR3aa
TRBV12-3/TRBV12-4,CASRPQGYEQYF
TRBV12-3/TRBV12-4,CASSFDRADTEAFF
TRBV5-5,CASSLIYVQQYNEQFF
TRBV25-1,CASKATSEYEQYF
TRBV29-1,CSVGLDSSNEQFF
TRBV5-5,CASRLRWDRGIQYF
TRBV11-2,CASSPINLRQGGTYEQYF
TRBV20-1,CSARAAGKGQPQHF
TRBV12-3/TRBV12-4,CASSPGQLIGGANVLTF
TRBV20-1,CSASPDHAQYF
TRBV28,CASSRGAGNTEAFF
TRBV10-3,CATGYGTQDAGYTF
TRBV20-1,CSARLGGRSTYEQYF
TRBV12-3/TRBV12-4,CASTPGRFVETQYF
TRBV7-9,CASSRTSGRYTGELFF
TRBV21-1,CASSTGGPNQPQHF
TRBV13,CANSLAGRRYEQYF
TRBV20-1,CSPDQGGLKETQYF
TRBV12-3/TRBV12-4,CASSFPPGGQVQPQHF
TRBV12-3/TRBV12-4,CASSRRALHGYTF
TRBV7-2,CASSLAAGAYEQYF
TRBV7-2,CASSLGGRTQPQHF
TRBV7-9,CASASRQVITTAYEQYF
TRBV28,CASSFYGSRETQYF
TRBV27,CASSSEGGDYNEQFF
TRBV21-1,CASSKPATPWTQYF
TRBV4-3,CASSQESASNSPLHF
TRBV12-3/TRBV12-4,CASSGTGTYNEQYF
TRBV19,CASSIELGGVGQYF
TRBV12-3/TRBV12-4,CASSFAASGPRQETQYF
TRBV2,CASRQGASGSSYEQYF
TRBV4-2,CASSPTSGKETQYF
TRBV6-2/TRBV6-3,CASSYSFLAGRSYEQYF
TRBV10-3,CAIRPGQGPYEQYF
TRBV10-3,CAISDGDRVGGYTF
TRBV5-1,CASSLAGTRGYNEQFF
TRBV2,CASRRGRTYEQYF
TRBV6-2/TRBV6-3,CASSYSTGRLFF
TRBV7-2,CASSSPGQVLRTQYF
TRBV12-3/TRBV12-4,CASSLRTPTRDTQYF
TRBV30,CAWSILGTLDLCSSYTF
TRBV6-2/TRBV6-3,CASTGTGAERETQYF
TRBV6-1,CASSEVAPTYEQYF
TRBV27,CASSERPNSGANVLTF
TRBV28,CATSELLGADTQYF
TRBV7-3,CTSSPNTLAGDWDTQYF